This paragraph covers one T cell receptor beta chain sequence. Its antigen specificity is not known. Base qualities are not recorded, but no much larger clone differs from it by a single base. V and J are trimmed by 0 bases and 4 bases, and the gene matches miss 11 bases of the junction. CDR1 and CDR2 are read off the germline V gene as ENHRY and SYGVKD. The CDR3 contains 17 residues, cysteine and phenylalanine counted. The entry retains the CDR3 DNA only, 51 bases that are in frame from base 1. Libraries were built with 5' RACE. Data came from an Illumina HiSeq 2000. A universal primer binding site was introduced by template switching, and a unique molecular identifier was present in the final cDNA, enabling accurate counting of TCR cDNA molecules. Specific primers in the conserved constant-segment region were used to synthesize first-strand cDNA for TCR alpha and beta chains. To control for contamination, every cDNA library carried two barcodes: a SMART-Mk sample barcode plus Illumina barcodes. TruSeq adapter sequences, together with Illumina sample barcodes, were added in two successive PCR steps. Sequencing of the TCR alpha and beta cDNA libraries was done on the Illumina HiSeq platform using custom primers. As for the authors' bioinformatics: Unique molecular identifiers were extracted from raw reads with MiGEC, and CDR3 positions were determined with MiXCR. Recombination models were inferred per individual with the repgenHMM and IGoR tools using an EM algorithm. Shared clonotype analysis was performed with the tcR package in R, normalizing sharing by the product of cloneset sizes. To study raw recombination without the effects of thymic and clonal selection, out-of-frame nonproductive sequences were analyzed. Using fastp trimming at Q25 and MiXCR clonotype assembly, TCRdb reanalyzed the public sequencing data and kept in-frame beta chains. Entries that share a CDR3 protein sequence are merged under the most common genes and DNA. TCRdb's processing, not the study's, gives the V and J calls here. Within this sample are approximately 600,000 distinct CDR3 sequences, with 7.1% of them counted one time only. The ten largest clones take up around 1.6% of the sample.

The data belong to a study of identical twins (dated by TCRdb to the mid-2010s). General notes on the study: TCR alpha and beta repertoires from monozygotic twins, unrelated adults of various ages and cord blood were deep-sequenced to test whether fetal clonotypes persist. To rule out contamination, the twin experiments were replicated at different times with different library preparation protocols.

Overall study outcomes, separate from this receptor: Abundant cord blood beta clonotypes had fewer insertions, young adult naive repertoires showed a similar but weaker trend, and memory repertoires showed no such trend. Invariant T cells such as MAIT and iNKT could partly confound zero-insertion analyses, though diverse VJ usage argued against this for most clonotypes. A weaker excess of twin sharing was found in beta out-of-frame sequences because the signal-to-noise ratio was lowered by fewer shared sequences. Out-of-frame TCR alpha sharing in monozygotic twins was systematically underestimated by recombination models, whereas sharing between unrelated individuals was in agreement with the recombination models. Compared with coincidental sharing between unrelated individuals, out-of-frame TCR alpha sequences shared between twins showed an excess of sequences with low generation probability. Conclusions relied on cross-sectional statistical analysis, since the same donors could not be followed over many years.

All donors were healthy Caucasians. Three pairs of female monozygotic twins, all aged roughly 18 to 29 years, were included in the twin cohort. The RNA used for TCR libraries was isolated from peripheral blood mononuclear cells. The same sample was also studied in work on yellow fever vaccine responses in identical twins. The second study, in turn, reports: According to the authors, in identical twins the way T cells responded to vaccination appeared partly convergent and partly personalized. In identical twins, the study followed T cell clones that responded to the vaccine with precision.

The sequencing input was PBMCs. The chain is assembled from TRBV10-3 and TRBJ1-2; 7 central bases correspond to TRBD1. The TCR sequence derives from a young woman in good health. The DNA is as follows: TGTGCCATCAGTGAGTCCAGGGACAGCTCAAGAATCTATGGCTACACCTTC. Translated, it gives CAISESRDSSRIYGYTF.